This TCR beta chain was retrieved from a study of blood T cell repertoires in COVID-19. A few counts support this clone. The data were produced by immunoSEQ multiplex PCR, yet TCRdb's version contains in-frame clones alone and is incomplete. The data contain about 200,000 clones, 70% to 85% of them singletons. The sample consisted of PBMCs or T cells enriched from blood (not recorded which). The receptor was isolated from an older woman with acute COVID-19.

The CDR3 protein is CASSQVDSNYGYTF. The DNA of the CDR3 is TGCGCCAGCAGCCAAGTTGACAGTAACTATGGCTACACCTTC. V gene TRBV4-3 combines with J gene TRBJ1-2, with a possible D match to TRBD1 (5 bases). The CDR3 is made up of 14 amino acids. V shed 1 base and J shed 1 base, with 7 bases lying between them. Germline values: CDR1 LGHNA, CDR2 YSLEER.